This TCR beta chain came from a study of neoadjuvant anti-PD-1 for oral cavity cancer. The wider study: Before surgery, most patients got three to four biweekly 3 mg/kg nivolumab doses.

CDR3 length: 18 residues. V dropped 0 bases and J dropped 1 base, with 15 bases sitting between them. Germline values: CDR1 LGHNA, CDR2 YNFKEQ. This clone was seen a few times. PBMC libraries mostly used about 490 ng of input genomic DNA, with six replicates per sample. This table comes from immunoSEQ multiplex PCR, and its TCRdb copy is limited to in-frame clones, with some not included. The sample shows roughly 14,000 clones, about two thirds of them seen only once. This TCR came from a person aged 40 to 85 with oral cavity squamous cell carcinoma. The chain combines TRBV4-2 with TRBJ2-2, with D possibly TRBD2 on 5 matching bases. Sequenced here: PBMCs, sampled before nivolumab (anti-PD-1) treatment. The CDR3 sequence is CASSQDSWQRENTGELFF. In DNA, the CDR3 is TGTGCCAGCAGCCAAGATTCGTGGCAACGGGAGAACACCGGGGAGCTGTTTTTT.